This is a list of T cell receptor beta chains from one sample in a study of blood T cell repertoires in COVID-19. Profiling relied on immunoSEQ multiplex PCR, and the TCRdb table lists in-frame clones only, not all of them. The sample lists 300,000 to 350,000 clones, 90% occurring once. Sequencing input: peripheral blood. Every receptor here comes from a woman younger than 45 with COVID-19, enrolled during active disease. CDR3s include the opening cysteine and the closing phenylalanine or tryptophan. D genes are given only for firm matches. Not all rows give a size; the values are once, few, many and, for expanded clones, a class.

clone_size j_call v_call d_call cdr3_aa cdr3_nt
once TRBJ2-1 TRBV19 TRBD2 CATHSGTSPQEQFF TGTGCCACCCATTCCGGGACTAGCCCCCAGGAGCAGTTCTTC
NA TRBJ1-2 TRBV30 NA CAWSVRPDRFHTF TGTGCCTGGAGTGTACGTCCAGACAGGTTTCACACCTTC
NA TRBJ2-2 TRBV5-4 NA CASSLNYGELFF TGTGCCAGCAGCTTGAACTACGGGGAGCTGTTTTTT
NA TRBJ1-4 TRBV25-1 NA CASSEYLAGEKLFF TGTGCCAGCAGTGAATATCTGGCGGGAGAAAAACTGTTTTTT
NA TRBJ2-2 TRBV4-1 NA CASSQAVAGELFF TGCGCCAGCAGCCAAGCAGTGGCCGGGGAGCTGTTTTTT
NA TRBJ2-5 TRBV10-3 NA CAISDGSGETQYF TGTGCCATCAGTGACGGCAGCGGTGAGACCCAGTACTTC
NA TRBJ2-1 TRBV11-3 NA CASSSGSSYNEQFF TGTGCCAGCAGCTCCGGTAGCTCCTACAATGAGCAGTTCTTC
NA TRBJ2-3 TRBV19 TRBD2 CASSIPGLAGASDTQYF TGTGCCAGTAGTATCCCTGGACTAGCGGGAGCCTCAGATACGCAGTATTTT
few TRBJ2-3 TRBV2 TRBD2 CASNPAGLAGGADTQYF TGTGCCAGCAACCCCGCCGGCCTAGCGGGCGGTGCAGATACGCAGTATTTT
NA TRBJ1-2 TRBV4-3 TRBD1 CASSQTGTFGYTF TGCGCCAGCAGCCAGACAGGGACATTTGGCTACACCTTC
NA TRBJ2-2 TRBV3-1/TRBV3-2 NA CASSHGFGELFF TGTGCCAGCAGCCACGGGTTCGGGGAGCTGTTTTTT
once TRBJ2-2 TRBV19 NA CASSIEARYTGELFF TGTGCCAGTAGTATAGAGGCTAGATACACCGGGGAGCTGTTTTTT
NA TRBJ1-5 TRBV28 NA CASSLWTDRVSQHF TGTGCCAGCAGTCTATGGACTGATCGCGTGTCCCAGCATTTT
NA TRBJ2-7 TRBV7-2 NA CASSFGLPYEQYF TGTGCCAGCAGCTTTGGGCTCCCCTACGAGCAGTACTTC
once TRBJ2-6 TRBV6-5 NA CASSYEGNVLTF TGTGCCAGCAGTTATGAGGGCAACGTCCTGACTTTC
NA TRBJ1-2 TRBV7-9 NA CASSLGGGVANYGYTF TGTGCCAGCAGCTTAGGCGGGGGCGTAGCTAACTATGGCTACACCTTC
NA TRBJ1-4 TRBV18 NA CASSLPSEGEKLFF TGTGCCAGCTCACTCCCCTCTGAGGGTGAAAAACTGTTTTTT
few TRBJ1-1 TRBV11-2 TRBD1 CASSTGGTEAFF TGTGCCAGCAGCACAGGGGGCACTGAAGCTTTCTTT
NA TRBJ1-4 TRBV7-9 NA CASSLAGTSNEKLFF TGTGCCAGCAGCTTAGCTGGCACGTCTAATGAAAAACTGTTTTTT